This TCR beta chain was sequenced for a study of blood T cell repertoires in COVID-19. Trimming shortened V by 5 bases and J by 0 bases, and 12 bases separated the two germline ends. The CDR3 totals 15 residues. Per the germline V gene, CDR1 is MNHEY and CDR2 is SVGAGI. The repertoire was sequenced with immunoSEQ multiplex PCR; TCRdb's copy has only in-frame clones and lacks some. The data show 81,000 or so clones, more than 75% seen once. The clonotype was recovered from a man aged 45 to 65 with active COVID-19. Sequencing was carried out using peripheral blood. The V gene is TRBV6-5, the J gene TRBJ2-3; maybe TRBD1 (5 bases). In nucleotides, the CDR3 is TGTGCCAGCAGTAGAACAGGACATAGCACAGATACGCAGTATTTT. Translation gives CASSRTGHSTDTQYF.